This T cell receptor beta chain comes out of a study of T cells in Graves' hyperthyroidism and ophthalmopathy. Trimming removed 4 bases from V and 1 base from J, with 7 bases in between. The CDR3 runs 13 residues. RNA transcripts yielded amplified TCR beta CDR3 regions. The TCR CDR3 first-round RT-PCR relied on the HTBI primer set. TCRdb used MiXCR to reprocess the multiplex PCR reads, holding one entry per CDR3 protein. Here the sample spans hundreds of thousands of distinct CDR3 sequences, roughly 25% being singletons. There are many counts of this clonotype. Ophthalmopathy patients had Clinical Activity Score at least 3, NOSPECS grade at least 4, duration under 3 months. Clinical symptoms, serum thyroxine, TRAb, thyroid ultrasound and orbital computed tomography established diagnosis.

Input material: blood. V gene TRBV12-3 or TRBV12-4 combines with J gene TRBJ2-5; D not certain. The sequence came from a woman aged 25 to 45 with Graves' ophthalmopathy. The CDR3 is CASSSAGQETQYF. The DNA for the CDR3 is TGTGCCAGCAGTTCTGCAGGCCAAGAGACCCAGTACTTC.